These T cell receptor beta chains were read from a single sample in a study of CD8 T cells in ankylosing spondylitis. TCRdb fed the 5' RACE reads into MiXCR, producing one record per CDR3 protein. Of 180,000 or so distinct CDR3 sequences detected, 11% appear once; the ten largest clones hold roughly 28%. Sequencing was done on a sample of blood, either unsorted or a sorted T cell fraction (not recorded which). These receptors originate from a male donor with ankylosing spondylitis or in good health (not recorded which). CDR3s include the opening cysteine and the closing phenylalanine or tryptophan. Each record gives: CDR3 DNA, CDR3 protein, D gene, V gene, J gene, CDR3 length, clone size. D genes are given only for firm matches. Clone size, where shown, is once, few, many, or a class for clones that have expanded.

cdr3_nt: TGTGCCAGCACTAATCTCACGGGGGTTCGGCCCCAGCATTTT
cdr3_aa: CASTNLTGVRPQHF
d_call: -
v_call: TRBV2
j_call: TRBJ1-5
cdr3_length: 14
clone_size: many

cdr3_nt: TGTGCCAGCAGCCGGGTCTACGGGGGCCAAGAGACCCAGTACTTC
cdr3_aa: CASSRVYGGQETQYF
d_call: -
v_call: TRBV5-6
j_call: TRBJ2-5
cdr3_length: 15
clone_size: few

cdr3_nt: TGTGCCAGCAGCCCGACAGGGACCAACTATGGCTACACCTTC
cdr3_aa: CASSPTGTNYGYTF
d_call: TRBD1
v_call: TRBV6-2/TRBV6-3
j_call: TRBJ1-2
cdr3_length: 14
clone_size: many

cdr3_nt: TGTGCCAGCAGGCATAACCCGGGACAGGCGGATTCCGGGGAGCTGTTTTTT
cdr3_aa: CASRHNPGQADSGELFF
d_call: TRBD1
v_call: TRBV9
j_call: TRBJ2-2
cdr3_length: 17
clone_size: many

cdr3_nt: TGTGCCAGCAGCTTTTGGGACAGGTCTAACACTGAAGCTTTCTTT
cdr3_aa: CASSFWDRSNTEAFF
d_call: TRBD1
v_call: TRBV5-6
j_call: TRBJ1-1
cdr3_length: 15
clone_size: many

cdr3_nt: TGTGCCAGCAGCTTAGATCTAAGTGAGGACGGGGGGGACACCGGGGAGCTGTTTTTT
cdr3_aa: CASSLDLSEDGGDTGELFF
d_call: TRBD2
v_call: TRBV11-2
j_call: TRBJ2-2
cdr3_length: 19
clone_size: -

cdr3_nt: TGCAGTGCTAGAGAGCCGGGTGGAAACACCATATATTTT
cdr3_aa: CSAREPGGNTIYF
d_call: -
v_call: TRBV20-1
j_call: TRBJ1-3
cdr3_length: 13
clone_size: many

cdr3_nt: TGCGCCAGCAGCCTGGGACAGGGGCTCTATGGCTGCACCTTC
cdr3_aa: CASSLGQGLYGCTF
d_call: TRBD1
v_call: TRBV5-1
j_call: TRBJ1-2
cdr3_length: 14
clone_size: -

cdr3_nt: TGTGCCAGCAGCGTAGCGGGACAGGGTAAGAACACTGAAGCTTTCTTT
cdr3_aa: CASSVAGQGKNTEAFF
d_call: TRBD1
v_call: TRBV9
j_call: TRBJ1-1
cdr3_length: 16
clone_size: many

cdr3_nt: TGTGCCAGCAGCCAAGATTTGAGGAGGGCAAGCGGCCGCACAGATACGCAGTATTTT
cdr3_aa: CASSQDLRRASGRTDTQYF
d_call: -
v_call: TRBV3-1
j_call: TRBJ2-3
cdr3_length: 19
clone_size: many

cdr3_nt: TGTGCCAGCAGCTTAGACGGGGCCGCAGATACGCAGTATTTT
cdr3_aa: CASSLDGAADTQYF
d_call: -
v_call: TRBV7-9
j_call: TRBJ2-3
cdr3_length: 14
clone_size: -

cdr3_nt: TGTGCCAGCTCACCGGGACAGGGGCAGTTCTTC
cdr3_aa: CASSPGQGQFF
d_call: TRBD1
v_call: TRBV18
j_call: TRBJ2-1
cdr3_length: 11
clone_size: few

cdr3_nt: TGTGCCAGCAGCCCCCTCGGGACAGGTTTTCAAGAGCAGTACTTC
cdr3_aa: CASSPLGTGFQEQYF
d_call: TRBD1
v_call: TRBV6-2/TRBV6-3
j_call: TRBJ2-7
cdr3_length: 15
clone_size: -

cdr3_nt: TGCGCCAGCAGCATCGGGAGGGAGATAACCCCCTACGAGCAGTACTTC
cdr3_aa: CASSIGREITPYEQYF
d_call: TRBD2
v_call: TRBV4-1
j_call: TRBJ2-7
cdr3_length: 16
clone_size: many

cdr3_nt: TGTGCCAGCCAGCGCCAGGGTGCAGATACGCAGTATTTT
cdr3_aa: CASQRQGADTQYF
d_call: -
v_call: TRBV12-3/TRBV12-4
j_call: TRBJ2-3
cdr3_length: 13
clone_size: many